The 23 T cell receptor beta chains in this list originate from one sample, sequenced in a study of Ad26.COV2.S vaccination and SARS-CoV-2 variants. The protocol was immunoSEQ multiplex PCR, while the TCRdb copy is restricted to in-frame clones and leaves out a portion. This table has hundreds of thousands of clones, about 90% appearing once. Treatment given: over 15 received Ad26.COV2.S at low or high dose, single or two shots; several received placebo; per-sample allocation not given. The study sampled participants on day 63 after the first vaccine or placebo injection. Sequences were derived from peripheral blood, sampled in a trial of Ad26.COV2.S vaccine versus placebo. The receptors were gathered from a person aged 18-60 years who received the Ad26.COV2.S COVID-19 vaccine or a placebo.

The V gene is TRBV7-3, the J gene TRBJ2-2; TRBD1 agrees at 7 bases. With 1 base clipped from V and 2 bases from J, the junction kept 4 bases outside the gene matches. Germline CDR1 reads SGHTA; CDR2 reads FQGTGA. CDR3 length: 16 amino acids. The CDR3 region is CASSLSRGSNTGELFF. The CDR3 DNA sequence: TGTGCCAGCAGCTTAAGCAGGGGGTCCAACACCGGGGAGCTGTTTTTT.

This chain uses TRBV15 with TRBJ2-2; D gene uncertain. Germline CDR1 reads LNHNV; CDR2 reads YYDKDF (reference sequence). Trimming took 0 bases from V and 5 from J, leaving 10 bases between them. This CDR3 has 15 residues. CDR3 DNA: TGTGCCACCAGCAGAGAAGCACAGCCTACCGGGGAGCTGTTTTTT. It yields the protein CATSREAQPTGELFF.

This chain joins TRBV5-1 and TRBJ2-5; TRBD1 matches at 9 bases. Germline loops: CDR1 SGHRS, CDR2 YFSETQ. Losses at the gene ends were 5 bases for V and 2 bases for J; bases not matched to a gene: 4. CDR3 length equals 14 residues. CDR3 loop: CASRRDREQETQYF. The DNA for the CDR3 is TGCGCCAGCAGGAGGGACAGGGAACAAGAGACCCAGTACTTC.

The chain carries TRBV5-4 and TRBJ2-5, with 8 nucleotides matching TRBD2. From germline, CDR1 is SGHNT and CDR2 YYREEE (reference sequence). J lost 4 bases, V lost 1 base, and 15 bases had no gene match. The CDR3 runs 18 residues. The CDR3 region has the DNA TGTGCCAGCAGCTTGAAAAAAAGCGGGAGTGGAATAGGAGAGACCCAGTACTTC. Residues: CASSLKKSGSGIGETQYF.

This clone was seen a single time. Different DNA sequences within this sample yield the same CDR3. The V call is TRBV14, the J call TRBJ1-3; D uncertain. From germline, CDR1 is SGHDN and CDR2 FVKESK. V was clipped by 1 base and J by 2 bases, with 6 bases between them. This CDR3 contains 14 residues. The CDR3 DNA reads TGTGCCAGCAGCCAAGGGACTCCTGGAAACACCATATATTTT. Translating gives CASSQGTPGNTIYF.

This clone appeared many times. The V gene is TRBV19, the J gene TRBJ2-7; TRBD2 matches 7 bases. V trimming: 4 bases; J trimming: 6 bases; junction bases outside the gene matches: 9. This CDR3 is built from 14 residues. From germline, CDR1 is LNHDA and CDR2 SQIVND (reference sequence). CDR3 amino acids: CASSTSSGWGEQYF. CDR3 DNA sequence: TGTGCCAGTAGTACATCTAGCGGTTGGGGCGAGCAGTACTTC. The full variable domain, rest sourced from reference TRBV19 and TRBJ2-7, is DGGITQSPKYLFRKEGQNVTLSCEQNLNHDAMYWYRQDPGQGLRLIYYSQIVNDFQKGDIAEGYSVSREKKESFPLTVTSAQKNPTAFYLCASSTSSGWGEQYFGPGTRLTVT.

This clone occurred once. The chain has TRBV24-1 and TRBJ2-3; tentatively, D is TRBD2 (6 bases). The germline V gene has CDR1 KGHDR and CDR2 SFDVKD. V was clipped by 4 bases and J by 4 bases, with 14 bases between them. The CDR3 extends over 15 amino acids. CDR3 residues: CATSDPDSGADTQYF. CDR3 DNA sequence: TGTGCCACCAGTGACCCAGACTCGGGGGCAGATACGCAGTATTTT.

Regarding this clone: In the same sample, other DNA sequences code for this CDR3. The CDR3 nucleotides are TGTGCCAGCAGTTACGGCCGGGAGACCCAGTACTTC. This codes for CASSYGRETQYF. The chain has TRBV6-5 and TRBJ2-5; D gene ambiguous. The CDR3 is 12 residues long. The germline V and J ends were trimmed by 2 bases and 5 bases, with 6 bases remaining between them. Germline CDR1 is MNHEY and CDR2 is SVGAGI.

The sample holds one count of this clone. The V call is TRBV14, the J call TRBJ2-7, with 8 bases fitting TRBD2. The germline V gene has CDR1 SGHDN and CDR2 FVKESK. The trim removed 0 bases at V and 3 bases at J, leaving 7 bases unmatched. This CDR3 is 16 amino acids long. CDR3 region: CASSQDGRVAVYEQYF. CDR3 in DNA: TGTGCCAGCAGCCAAGACGGGAGGGTAGCGGTCTACGAGCAGTACTTC.

This clone occurred once. The V call is TRBV5-6, the J call TRBJ2-7; possibly TRBD2 for D (5 bases). Germline CDR1 is SGHDT and CDR2 is YYEEEE. V was clipped by 0 bases and J by 1 base, with 11 bases between them. The CDR3 spans 15 residues. Here the CDR3 reads CASSLAGFRSYEQYF. In DNA, the CDR3 is TGTGCCAGCAGCTTGGCGGGGTTTCGGTCCTACGAGCAGTACTTC. Filled out from reference TRBV5-6 and TRBJ2-7, the complete variable domain reads DAGVTQSPTHLIKTRGQQVTLRCSPKSGHDTVSWYQQALGQGPQFIFQYYEEEERQRGNFPDRFSGHQFPNYSSELNVNALLLGDSALYLCASSLAGFRSYEQYFGPGTRLTVT.

In this sample, this clone turned up once. V usage is TRBV15 and J usage is TRBJ2-3, with 8 bases fitting TRBD2. The trim removed 1 base at V and 6 bases at J, leaving 9 bases unmatched. CDR1 is LNHNV and CDR2 is YYDKDF in the germline V gene (reference sequence). This CDR3 has 16 amino acids. CDR3 protein: CATSRVAGGGVDTQYF. The CDR3 DNA is TGTGCCACCAGCAGAGTGGCGGGGGGCGGCGTTGATACGCAGTATTTT.

The rearrangement uses TRBV27 and TRBJ2-7, with D perhaps matching TRBD1 (6 bases). CDR1 and CDR2 from the germline V gene are MNHEY and SMNVEV (reference sequence). This CDR3 contains 20 residues. Between the trimmed V and J ends, which lost 5 bases and 3 bases, there was a span of 32 bases. The chain's CDR3 is CASSDKPPSSNTGRLYEQYF. The CDR3 DNA reads TGTGCCAGCAGTGACAAACCCCCCTCTTCGAATACAGGGAGACTCTACGAGCAGTACTTC.

The rearrangement joins TRBV4-2 to TRBJ1-2, with D tentatively TRBD1 (6 bases). This CDR3 contains 15 residues. Germline V gives CDR1 LGHNA, CDR2 YNFKEQ. Trimming left V 4 bases short and J 4 bases short, with 16 bases between. CDR3 sequence (DNA): TGTGCCAGCAGCCCACTTCTGGGGGGGCGCTATGGCTACACCTTC. Amino acids: CASSPLLGGRYGYTF.

This sequence joins TRBV6-5 and TRBJ2-7, with D possibly being TRBD2 (6 bases). The CDR3 has 14 amino acids. Germline V gene data show CDR1 as MNHEY and CDR2 as SVGAGI. V was pared by 2 bases and J by 4 bases, with 12 bases between. CDR3 nucleotides: TGTGCCAGCAGTTACGGACGGGAGACGTACGAGCAGTACTTC. Amino acids: CASSYGRETYEQYF.

The chain joins TRBV6-4 to TRBJ1-2; D is possibly TRBD1 (5 bases). CDR1 is MRHNA, CDR2 SNTAGT, per germline. Between the trimmed V and J ends, which lost 4 bases and 2 bases, there was a span of 14 bases. This CDR3 comprises 15 residues. The CDR3 bases are TGTGCCAGCAGTGCCGAGATGGGGGTGAACTATGGCTACACCTTC. This gives the protein CASSAEMGVNYGYTF.

The table lists this clone with a few counts. Here the CDR3 reads CASSLVGRLEQYF. CDR3 sequence (DNA): TGTGCCAGCAGCTTAGTAGGAAGACTCGAGCAGTACTTC. The chain employs TRBV7-8 and TRBJ2-7; D is undetermined. This CDR3 contains 13 residues. Trimming removed 1 base from V and 6 bases from J, with 10 bases in between. Germline values: CDR1 SGHVS, CDR2 FQNEAQ.

The chain has TRBV6-5 and TRBJ1-5; 9 nucleotides agree with TRBD1. Per the germline V gene, CDR1 is MNHEY and CDR2 is SVGAGI. V dropped 6 bases and J dropped 1; count of bases not matched to a gene: 4. CDR3 size: 15 residues. CDR3 bases: TGTGCCAGCAGGGGGGACAGGGAGAGCAATCAGCCCCAGCATTTT. Protein: CASRGDRESNQPQHF.

The rearrangement links TRBV2 to TRBJ2-5; TRBD1 is a possible D gene (6 bases). This CDR3 is built from 12 residues. CDR1 and CDR2 (germline): SNHLY, FYNNEI. V lost 8 bases and J 4 bases, leaving 11 bases between the germline ends. CDR3 amino acids: CASLQGGETQYF. CDR3 nucleotide sequence: TGTGCCAGCTTACAGGGTGGAGAGACCCAGTACTTC.

The chain is built from TRBV7-2 and TRBJ2-1, with 7 bases lining up with TRBD2. Germline V gene lookup returns CDR1 SGHTA and CDR2 FQGNSA. The CDR3 consists of 15 residues. The V gene end was trimmed by 5 bases and the J gene end by 6 bases; junction bases not matched to a gene: 10. This CDR3 is CASSVTSETFNEQFF. CDR3 sequence (DNA): TGTGCCAGCAGCGTTACTAGCGAAACCTTCAATGAGCAGTTCTTC. The variable domain in full, completed from reference TRBV7-2 and TRBJ2-1, reads GAGVSQSPSNKVTEKGKDVELRCDPISGHTALYWYRQSLGQGLEFLIYFQGNSAPDKSGLPSDRFSAERTGGSVSTLTIQRTQQEDSAVYLCASSVTSETFNEQFFGPGTRLTVL.

The V gene is TRBV12-5, the J gene TRBJ1-1; D uncertain. The CDR3 runs 15 residues. The V gene's germline CDR1 is LGHNT and CDR2 FRNRAP. Trimming shortened V by 0 bases and J by 2 bases, and 10 bases separated the two germline ends. Written as DNA, the CDR3 is TGTGCTAGTGGTTTGGTACTGGGCCCAAACACTGAAGCTTTCTTT. It translates to CASGLVLGPNTEAFF.

V gene TRBV5-1 combines with J gene TRBJ1-4; D remains unclear. This CDR3 is built from 15 residues. V was shortened by 0 bases and J by 8 bases, with 14 bases between the two germline ends. Per germline, CDR1 SGHRS and CDR2 YFSETQ. The CDR3 DNA reads as TGCGCCAGCAGCTTGGACAAAGGAGTGGGAGAAAAACTGTTTTTT. Its translation is CASSLDKGVGEKLFF. Looking up the rest from reference TRBV5-1 and TRBJ1-4 gives the full variable domain: KAGVTQTPRYLIKTRGQQVTLSCSPISGHRSVSWYQQTPGQGLQFLFEYFSETQRNKGNFPGRFSGRQFSNSRSEMNVSTLELGDSALYLCASSLDKGVGEKLFFGSGTQLSVL.

The V call is TRBV3-1 (or the pseudogene TRBV3-2), the J call TRBJ1-1; tentative D call: TRBD1 (5 bases). CDR1 is LGHDT, CDR2 YNNKEL, per germline (reference sequence). V was trimmed by 0 bases and J by 0 bases, leaving 11 bases between them. CDR3 size: 16 residues. In nucleotides, the CDR3 is TGTGCCAGCAGCCAAGATCGGGGCTTCATGAACACTGAAGCTTTCTTT. Translated: CASSQDRGFMNTEAFF.

Turning to this clone: At one boundary the junction diverges from the germline segment, which might be a read error. The genes are TRBV2 and TRBJ2-7; unclear D gene. The CDR3 spans 10 residues. Germline V gene lookup returns CDR1 SNHLY and CDR2 FYNNEI. The CDR3 protein is CASSEVSCSF. The CDR3, as DNA: TGTGCCAGCAGTGAAGTATCGTGCTCCTTC.